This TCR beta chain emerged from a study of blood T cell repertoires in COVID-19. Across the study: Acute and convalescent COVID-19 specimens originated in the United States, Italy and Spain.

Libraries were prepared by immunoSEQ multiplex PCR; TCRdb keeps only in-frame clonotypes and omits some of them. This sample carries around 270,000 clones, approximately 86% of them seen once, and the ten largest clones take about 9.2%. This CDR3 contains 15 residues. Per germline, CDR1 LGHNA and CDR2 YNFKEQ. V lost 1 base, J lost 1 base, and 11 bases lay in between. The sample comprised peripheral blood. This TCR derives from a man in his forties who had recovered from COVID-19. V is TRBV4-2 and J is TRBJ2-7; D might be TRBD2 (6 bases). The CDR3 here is CASSQAGVGSYEQYF. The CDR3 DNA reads TGTGCCAGCAGCCAAGCGGGAGTCGGGTCCTACGAGCAGTACTTC.